These 17 T cell receptor beta chains were all obtained from the same sample, sequenced in a study of early T cells in non-severe SARS-CoV-2 infection. MiXCR, applied by TCRdb to the 5' RACE reads, yields one record per CDR3 protein. The data hold about 46,000 distinct CDR3 sequences, with almost 5.5% observed a single time. This specimen consisted of whole blood, obtained at baseline. The receptors here all came from an adult who was a healthcare worker with PCR-confirmed SARS-CoV-2 infection or an uninfected control (not recorded which).

The sample holds a few counts of this clonotype. This chain connects TRBV11-2 to TRBJ2-3; TRBD1 or TRBD2 may be the D gene (5 bases each). The germline gives CDR1 SGHAT, CDR2 FQNNGV. The CDR3 extends over 17 amino acids. V lost 3 bases, J lost 3 bases, and 19 bases lay in between. CDR3 sequence: CASSLGWGKQTTDTQYF. CDR3 DNA: TGTGCCAGCAGCTTGGGTTGGGGGAAGCAAACGACAGATACGCAGTATTTT.

This clonotype was recorded many times. J is TRBJ1-1 and V is TRBV29-1, with 7 bases that match TRBD1. The V and J ends lost 7 bases and 5 bases, in that order; junction bases with no gene match: 16. The CDR3 is 15 amino acids. Germline V CDR1 and CDR2: SQVTM, ANQGSEA. The CDR3 loop is CSAGILGGSRTEAFF. CDR3 sequence (DNA): TGCAGCGCTGGTATTTTAGGGGGCTCGAGGACTGAAGCTTTCTTT.

This clonotype was observed at least ten times. The V call is TRBV6-6, the J call TRBJ2-5; 9 bases are shared with TRBD2. CDR1 MNHNY and CDR2 SVGAGI come from the germline V gene (reference sequence). After removal of 6 bases from V and 5 bases from J, the junction contained 19 bases not matched to a gene. This CDR3 comprises 18 residues. The CDR3 nucleotides read TGTGCCAGCAGCGCGGGGGGGTCTCAGCGGGAGTTTGTGGAGACCCAGTACTTC. Translating gives CASSAGGSQREFVETQYF.

This clonotype was picked up a small number of times. The gene calls are TRBV12-3 or TRBV12-4 and TRBJ2-1; D perhaps matches TRBD1 (5 bases). This CDR3 is built from 15 residues. The germline V and J ends were trimmed by 5 bases and 4 bases, with 15 bases remaining between them. CDR3 DNA: TGTGCCAGCAGTACTGGACAACTATCATACAATGAGCAGTTCTTC. Translating it yields CASSTGQLSYNEQFF.

Ten or more counts support this clonotype. The chain joins TRBV4-1 to TRBJ2-7, with TRBD1 matching over 9 bases. After removal of 0 bases from V and 3 bases from J, the junction contained 9 bases not matched to a gene. From germline, CDR1 is MGHRA and CDR2 YSYEKL. This CDR3 contains 17 residues. CDR3 sequence (DNA): TGCGCCAGCAGCCAAGATCGGGACAGGGTGGGGAACTACGAGCAGTACTTC. Residues: CASSQDRDRVGNYEQYF.

This clonotype was seen only a few times. The genes are TRBV27 and TRBJ2-7, with 9 bases fitting TRBD1. Germline-derived CDR1 and CDR2 are MNHEY and SMNVEV (reference sequence). The CDR3 covers 14 residues. The J segment lost 3 bases and the V segment lost 7 bases, leaving 7 bases of the junction unmatched. The DNA for the CDR3 is TGTGCCAGCAAGAGACAGGGGGTGGGCTACGAGCAGTACTTC. Translation gives CASKRQGVGYEQYF.

This clonotype turned up a few times. The chain joins TRBV7-3 to TRBJ2-5; D possibly matches TRBD1 or TRBD2 (5 bases each). CDR1 is SGHTA, CDR2 FQGTGA, per germline. The CDR3 loop spans 14 amino acids. V gave up 6 bases and J gave up 5 bases, with 16 bases separating them. CDR3 DNA: TGTGCCAGCAGTCCGGGACCCCCATTCGAGACCCAGTACTTC. Protein sequence: CASSPGPPFETQYF. The complete variable domain, with remaining parts taken from reference TRBV7-3 and TRBJ2-5, reads GAGVSQTPSNKVTEKGKYVELRCDPISGHTALYWYRQSLGQGPEFLIYFQGTGAADDSGLPNDRFFAVRPEGSVSTLKIQRTERGDSAVYLCASSPGPPFETQYFGPGTRLLVL.

This clonotype was recorded many times. The chain links TRBV12-3 or TRBV12-4 to TRBJ2-3; no firm D call. The germline V and J ends were trimmed by 4 bases and 1 base, with 9 bases remaining between them. The CDR3 is 14 residues long. The CDR3 region is CASSSDLGTDTQYF. CDR3 sequence (DNA): TGTGCCAGCAGTTCCGACCTAGGCACAGATACGCAGTATTTT.

This clonotype was recorded only once. A read error may be the cause here, since a much bigger clone is one base away. The chain uses TRBV28 and TRBJ1-5; no definite D call. Deletions cut 6 bases from V and 0 bases from J, with 6 bases between. Germline CDR1 reads MDHEN; CDR2 reads SYDVKM. The CDR3 covers 13 residues. This CDR3 is CASRDYSNQPQHF. The DNA for the CDR3 is TGTGCCAGCAGAGATTATAGCAATCAGCCCCAGCATTTT.

This clonotype was seen many times. The chain has TRBV18 and TRBJ2-5; no clear D gene. V was pared by 1 base and J by 2 bases, with 14 bases between. Germline V CDR1 and CDR2: KGHSH, LQKENI. This CDR3 is built from 16 residues. The CDR3: CASSPLGMGGQETQYF. Written as DNA, the CDR3 is TGTGCCAGCTCACCACTGGGGATGGGCGGTCAAGAGACCCAGTACTTC.

The table lists this clonotype with many counts. This sequence joins TRBV28 and TRBJ2-7; 7 bases match TRBD2. The germline gives CDR1 MDHEN, CDR2 SYDVKM. V gave up 2 bases and J gave up 6 bases; unmatched junction bases: 13. This CDR3 contains 16 residues. The CDR3 nucleotides read TGTGCCAGCAGTTTAGGTTCCCCGGCGGGAGTTTTCGAGCAGTACTTC. It translates to CASSLGSPAGVFEQYF.

Many counts were recorded for this clonotype. This chain joins TRBV28 and TRBJ2-3; 8 bases match TRBD2. This CDR3 has 17 residues. Germline V gives CDR1 MDHEN, CDR2 SYDVKM. V shed 4 bases and J 0 bases; nucleotides not matched to a gene: 9. The CDR3 DNA sequence: TGTGCCAGCAGTTCAGCGGGAGAGCCAACTAGCACAGATACGCAGTATTTT. Encoded protein: CASSSAGEPTSTDTQYF.

This clonotype was observed many times. Relative to the germline gene, one junction end is altered; a read error may explain this. This sequence joins TRBV7-9 and TRBJ2-1, with unresolved D. The germline V gene has CDR1 SEHNR and CDR2 FQNEAQ (reference sequence). The CDR3 extends over 15 amino acids. The CDR3 loop is CASSLAGVLSEKVVF. CDR3 nucleotides: TGTGCCAGCAGCTTAGCTGGAGTGCTATCCGAAAAGGTGGTCTTC. Variable domain in full (rest from reference TRBV7-9 and TRBJ2-1): DTGVSQNPRHKITKRGQNVTFRCDPISEHNRLYWYRQTLGQGPEFLTYFQNEAQLEKSRLLSDRFSAERPKGSFSTLEIQRTEQGDSAMYLCASSLAGVLSEKVVFGPGTRLTVL.

This clonotype was found many times. This chain links TRBV6-2 or TRBV6-3 with TRBJ2-2, with no clear D. The V end was cut by 6 bases, the J end by 0 bases, with 11 bases between. The germline V gene encodes CDR1 MNHEY and CDR2 SVGEGT. The CDR3 has 15 amino acids. This CDR3 reads CASRYGFSNTGELFF. CDR3 in DNA: TGTGCCAGCAGATATGGGTTTTCGAACACCGGGGAGCTGTTTTTT.

This clonotype was picked up many times. CDR3 protein: CSARDESRPYNSPLHF. DNA of the CDR3: TGCAGTGCTAGAGATGAAAGCAGGCCCTATAATTCACCCCTCCACTTT. The V gene is TRBV20-1, the J gene TRBJ1-6; no clear D gene. This CDR3 comprises 16 residues. CDR1 is DFQATT, CDR2 SNEGSKA, per germline (reference sequence). V shed 0 bases and J shed 2 bases, with 11 bases lying between them.

The sample holds many counts of this clonotype. V and J are TRBV28 and TRBJ1-1, with 7 bases aligning to TRBD1. CDR3 length: 14 residues. The germline gives CDR1 MDHEN, CDR2 SYDVKM. V lost 4 bases and J lost 2; bases outside the gene matches: 4. CDR3 in DNA: TGTGCCAGCAGTTCACACAGGGGCAACACTGAAGCTTTCTTT. Amino acid sequence: CASSSHRGNTEAFF.

This clonotype was detected many times. The V call is TRBV6-4, the J call TRBJ2-1, with 13 bases that match TRBD2. The junction had 5 bases not matched to a gene; V was cut back by 4 bases and J by 8 bases. This CDR3 has 15 residues. The V gene's germline CDR1 is MRHNA and CDR2 SNTAGT. The CDR3 loop is CASSVGTSGNDEQFF. CDR3 bases: TGTGCCAGCAGTGTGGGGACTAGCGGGAACGATGAGCAGTTCTTC.